This TCR beta chain was captured by sequencing in a study of immune characterization of retroperitoneal liposarcoma. At least ten counts were recorded for this clonotype. One entry per CDR3 protein, called by TCRdb with MiXCR from the PCR reads. Of several thousand distinct CDR3 sequences listed, more than 25% are singletons. Sequenced input: blood. The sequence came from a male donor with retroperitoneal liposarcoma.

For the CDR3, the DNA is TGTGCCAGCAGTTTACTATCCAGGGGGAATTCACCCCTCCACTTT. Protein sequence: CASSLLSRGNSPLHF. The chain carries TRBV12-3 or TRBV12-4 and TRBJ1-6; 7 nucleotides agree with TRBD1. There are 15 residues in the CDR3. After removal of 2 bases from V and 7 bases from J, the junction contained 5 bases not matched to a gene.